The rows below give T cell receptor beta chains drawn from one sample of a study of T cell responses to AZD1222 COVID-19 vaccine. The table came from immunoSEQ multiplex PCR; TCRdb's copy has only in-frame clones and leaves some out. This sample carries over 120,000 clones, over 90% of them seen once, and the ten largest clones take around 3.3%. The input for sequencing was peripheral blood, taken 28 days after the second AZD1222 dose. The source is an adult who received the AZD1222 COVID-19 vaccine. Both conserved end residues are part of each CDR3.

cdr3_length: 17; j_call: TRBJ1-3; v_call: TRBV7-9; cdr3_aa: CASSLPLTGGDGNTIYF
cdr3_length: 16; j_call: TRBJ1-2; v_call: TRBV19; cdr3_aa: CASSLRAPKRNYGYTF
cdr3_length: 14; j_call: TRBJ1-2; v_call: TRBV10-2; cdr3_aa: CASSPENRLYGYTF
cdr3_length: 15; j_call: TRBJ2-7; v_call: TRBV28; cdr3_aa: CASSSRGSGAYEQYF
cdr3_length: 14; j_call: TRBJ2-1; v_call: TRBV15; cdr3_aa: CATSNGFVAGVKFF
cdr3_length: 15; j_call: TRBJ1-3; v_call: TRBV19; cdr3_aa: CASSPDRNSGNTIYF
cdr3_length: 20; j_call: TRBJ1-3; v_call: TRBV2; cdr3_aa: CASSDRQGSGEVGSGNTIYF
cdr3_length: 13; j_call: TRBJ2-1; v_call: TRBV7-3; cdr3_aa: CASSLTVYNEQFF
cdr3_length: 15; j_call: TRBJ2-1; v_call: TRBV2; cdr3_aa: CASTEGFALTNEQFF
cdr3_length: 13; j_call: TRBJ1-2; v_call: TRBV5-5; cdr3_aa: CASSAIVNYGYTF
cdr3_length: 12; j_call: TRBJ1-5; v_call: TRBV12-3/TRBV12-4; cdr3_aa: CASTGGVQPQHF
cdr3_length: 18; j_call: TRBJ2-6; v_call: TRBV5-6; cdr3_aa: CASLDRSVILSGANVLTF
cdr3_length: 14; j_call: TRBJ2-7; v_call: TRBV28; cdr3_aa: CASRFSGAAYEQYF
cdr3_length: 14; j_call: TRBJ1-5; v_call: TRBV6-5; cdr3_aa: CASSYSFRDQPQHF
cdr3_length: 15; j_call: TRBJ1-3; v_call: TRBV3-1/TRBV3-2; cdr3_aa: CASSQGGGSGNTIYF
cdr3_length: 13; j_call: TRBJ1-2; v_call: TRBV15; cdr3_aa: CATSRDVGGGYTF
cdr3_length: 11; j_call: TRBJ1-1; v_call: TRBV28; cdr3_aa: CATGVNTEAFF
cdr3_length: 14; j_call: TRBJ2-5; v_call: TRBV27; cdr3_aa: CASSRLAGEETQYF
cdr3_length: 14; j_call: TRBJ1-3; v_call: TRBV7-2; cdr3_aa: CASSLNGAGNTIYF
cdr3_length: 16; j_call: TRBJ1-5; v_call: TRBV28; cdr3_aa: CASSLTISGARQPQHF
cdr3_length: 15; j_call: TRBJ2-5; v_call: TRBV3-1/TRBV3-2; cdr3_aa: CASRHLGRSGETQYF
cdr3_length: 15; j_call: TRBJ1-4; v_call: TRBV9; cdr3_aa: CASSAEGGWDEKLFF
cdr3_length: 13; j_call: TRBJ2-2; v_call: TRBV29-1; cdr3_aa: CSVLDPVDGELFF
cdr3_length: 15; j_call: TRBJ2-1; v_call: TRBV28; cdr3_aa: CASSTGTGAYNEQFF
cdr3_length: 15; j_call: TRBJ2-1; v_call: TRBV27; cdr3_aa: CASSPGTGGANEQFF
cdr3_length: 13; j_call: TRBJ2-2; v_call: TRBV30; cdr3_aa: CAWFRGNTGELFF
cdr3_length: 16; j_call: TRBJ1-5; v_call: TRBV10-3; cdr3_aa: CAISENKGHSNQPQHF
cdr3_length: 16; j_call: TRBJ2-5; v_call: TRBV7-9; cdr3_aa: CASSRRGTTPGETQYF
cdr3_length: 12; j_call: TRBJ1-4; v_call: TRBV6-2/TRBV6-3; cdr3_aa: CASSPGTGCLFF
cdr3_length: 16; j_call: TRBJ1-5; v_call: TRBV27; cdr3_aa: CASSPRGQGFIQPQHF
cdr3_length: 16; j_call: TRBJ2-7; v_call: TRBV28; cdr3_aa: CASSLDRGRSPYEQYF
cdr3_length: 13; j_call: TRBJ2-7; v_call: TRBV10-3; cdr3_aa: CAIRVTRDYEQYF
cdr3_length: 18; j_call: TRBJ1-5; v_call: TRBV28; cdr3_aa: CASSSDREVVDSNQPQHF
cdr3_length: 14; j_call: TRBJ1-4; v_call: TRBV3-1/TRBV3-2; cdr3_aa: CASSRRQGGEKLFF
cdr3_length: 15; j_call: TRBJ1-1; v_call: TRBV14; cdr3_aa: CASSTIDRLNTEAFF
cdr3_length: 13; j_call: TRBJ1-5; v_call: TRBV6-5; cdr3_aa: CASSRKGAQPQHF
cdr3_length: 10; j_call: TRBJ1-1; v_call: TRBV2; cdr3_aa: CASRGFEAFF
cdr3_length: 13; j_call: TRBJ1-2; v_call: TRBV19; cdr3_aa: CASSPSSNYGYTF
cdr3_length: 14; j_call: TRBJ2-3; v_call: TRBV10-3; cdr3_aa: CAISDTSITDTQYF
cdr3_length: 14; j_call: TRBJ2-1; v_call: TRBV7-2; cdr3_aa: CASSSYQGRNEQFF
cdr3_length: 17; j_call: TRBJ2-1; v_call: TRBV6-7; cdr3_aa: CASSYSNNYSPGRILFF
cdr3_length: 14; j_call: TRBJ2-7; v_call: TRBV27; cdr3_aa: CASSAGTGSGEQYF
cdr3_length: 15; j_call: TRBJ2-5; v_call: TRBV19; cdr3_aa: CASSSFGDSQETQYF
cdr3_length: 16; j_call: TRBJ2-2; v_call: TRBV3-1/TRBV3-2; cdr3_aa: CASSQILAGESGELFF
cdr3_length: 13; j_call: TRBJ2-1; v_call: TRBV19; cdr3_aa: CASSILSANEQFF
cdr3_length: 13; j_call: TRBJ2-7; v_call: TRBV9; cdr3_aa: CASSARGRDEQYF